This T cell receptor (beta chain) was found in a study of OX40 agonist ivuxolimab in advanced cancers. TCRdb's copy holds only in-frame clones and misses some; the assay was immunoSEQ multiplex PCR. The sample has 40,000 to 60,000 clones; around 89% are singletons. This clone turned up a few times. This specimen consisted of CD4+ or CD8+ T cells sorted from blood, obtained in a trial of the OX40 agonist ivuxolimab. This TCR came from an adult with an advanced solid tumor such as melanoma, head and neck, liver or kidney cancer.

The CDR3: CASSTMLSALGSGANVLTF. CDR3 DNA: TGTGCCAGCAGCACCATGTTATCGGCTTTAGGCTCTGGGGCCAACGTCCTGACTTTC. The chain combines TRBV21-1 with TRBJ2-6. TRBV21-1 is an annotated pseudogene. CDR3 length: 19 residues.